The 30 T cell receptor beta chains listed next were all sequenced from one sample in a study of PD-1 blockade in classical Hodgkin lymphoma. All patients experienced relapse after autologous stem cell transplantation, and brentuximab vedotin exposure was variable. Profiling relied on immunoSEQ multiplex PCR, and the TCRdb table lists in-frame clones only, not all of them. Of about 34,000 clones listed, over 65% are singletons. The sample here was peripheral blood mononuclear cells (PBMCs), taken before the second cycle of nivolumab. The receptors here all came from a human donor with classical Hodgkin lymphoma.

The gene calls are TRBV6-5 and TRBJ1-1; no clear D. The germline V and J ends were trimmed by 5 bases and 3 bases, with 10 bases remaining between them. Germline CDR1 MNHEY, CDR2 SVGAGI. The CDR3 runs to 13 residues. CDR3 DNA: TGTGCCAGCAGTGATCGGACGGACACTGAAGCTTTCTTT. Translation gives CASSDRTDTEAFF.

This chain joins TRBV15 and TRBJ2-2; tentative D call: TRBD1 (6 bases). Trimming stripped 1 base from V and 2 bases from J, with 14 bases between. Germline CDR1 LNHNV, CDR2 YYDKDF (reference sequence). This CDR3 region has 17 residues. In nucleotides, the CDR3 is TGTGCCACCAGCAGAGTGTTCGACAGGTCAAACACCGGGGAGCTGTTTTTT. Translating gives CATSRVFDRSNTGELFF.

In this sample, this clone turned up many times. The V call is TRBV6-1, the J call TRBJ1-6; TRBD1 aligns across 8 bases. V lost 5 bases to trimming and J lost 14 bases; unmatched junction nucleotides: 11. CDR1 is MNHNS, CDR2 SASEGT, per germline. The CDR3 has 14 amino acids. CDR3 DNA sequence: TGTGCCAGCAGTTCGGACAGGGTTCTTTCGGCCCTCCACTTT. This codes for CASSSDRVLSALHF.

Comments on this clone: Additional DNA sequences in this sample encode the identical CDR3. V gene TRBV6-5 combines with J gene TRBJ1-1; D gene unclear. The germline CDR1 and CDR2 sequences are MNHEY and SVGAGI. Deletions cut 0 bases from V and 1 base from J, with 6 bases between. CDR3 length equals 14 residues. This chain's CDR3 is CASSYSGGNTEAFF. In DNA, the CDR3 is TGTGCCAGCAGTTACTCCGGCGGGAACACTGAAGCTTTCTTT.

The chain is built from TRBV4-2 and TRBJ1-4; D call uncertain. Germline CDR1 reads LGHNA; CDR2 reads YNFKEQ. The CDR3 length is 14 residues. With 5 bases removed from V and 5 bases from J, the gap between germline ends came to 12 bases. The CDR3 region is CASSSGEANEKLFF. CDR3 DNA sequence: TGTGCCAGCAGCTCAGGAGAGGCCAATGAAAAACTGTTTTTT.

This chain joins TRBV4-1 and TRBJ2-7; 9 nucleotides line up with TRBD1. CDR3 length equals 18 residues. V was pared by 0 bases and J by 0 bases, with 9 bases of the junction left unmatched. Germline-derived CDR1 and CDR2 are MGHRA and YSYEKL. In nucleotides, the CDR3 is TGCGCCAGCAGCCAAGATGCGGCCGGGACAGGGTCCTCCTACGAGCAGTACTTC. This gives the protein CASSQDAAGTGSSYEQYF.

CDR3 sequence: CASSLDRGAYEQYF. CDR3 DNA sequence: TGTGCCAGCAGCTTAGACAGAGGAGCCTACGAGCAGTACTTC. The chain recombines TRBV5-4 with TRBJ2-7; D may be TRBD1 (5 bases). CDR3 length equals 14 residues. V was pared by 2 bases and J by 2 bases, with 11 bases between. Per the germline V gene, CDR1 is SGHNT and CDR2 is YYREEE (reference sequence).

The chain joins TRBV4-1 to TRBJ1-4; D uncertain. Trimming removed 4 bases from V and 6 bases from J, with 12 bases in between. This CDR3 is 14 amino acids long. Germline-derived CDR1 and CDR2 are MGHRA and YSYEKL. For the CDR3, the DNA is TGCGCCAGCAGCCGGATTGGTCTGTATGAAAAACTGTTTTTT. This encodes CASSRIGLYEKLFF.

The chain links TRBV5-1 to TRBJ2-3; D not resolved. V was trimmed by 0 bases and J by 4 bases, leaving 9 bases between them. The germline V gene encodes CDR1 SGHRS and CDR2 YFSETQ. This CDR3 comprises 14 residues. The CDR3, as DNA: TGCGCCAGCAGCTTGGTAGAATTGGCAGATACGCAGTATTTT. Its translation is CASSLVELADTQYF.

The rearrangement uses TRBV11-2 and TRBJ2-2, with D unclear. The CDR3 has 14 residues. Trimming took 0 bases from V and 0 from J, leaving 2 bases between them. In germline, CDR1 is SGHAT, CDR2 FQNNGV. The CDR3 sequence is CASSLDSNTGELFF. Here the CDR3 DNA reads TGTGCCAGCAGCTTAGATTCGAACACCGGGGAGCTGTTTTTT.

J is TRBJ2-7 and V is TRBV6-6; D is ambiguous. CDR3 size: 12 residues. Germline-derived CDR1 and CDR2 are MNHNY and SVGAGI (reference sequence). V was pared by 7 bases and J by 1 base, with 8 bases between. The CDR3 is CASTFGSYEQYF. CDR3 DNA sequence: TGTGCCAGCACCTTTGGGTCCTACGAGCAGTACTTC.

The J gene is TRBJ1-6, the V gene TRBV19; D is unclear. This CDR3 comprises 13 residues. The germline V and J ends were trimmed by 2 bases and 8 bases, with 7 bases remaining between them. The V gene's germline CDR1 is LNHDA and CDR2 SQIVND (reference sequence). CDR3 nucleotide sequence: TGTGCCAGTAGTATACAGGCCGATTCACCCCTCCACTTT. Its translation is CASSIQADSPLHF.

This clone was seen a few times. The chain has TRBV6-5 and TRBJ2-7, with TRBD2 identical over 12 bases. V lost 6 bases and J lost 2; bases outside the gene matches: 5. Germline V lookup: CDR1 MNHEY, CDR2 SVGAGI. The CDR3 is 15 residues long. The CDR3 DNA sequence: TGTGCCAGCAGCCGGACTAGCGGGGCGGCCTACGAGCAGTACTTC. Its translation is CASSRTSGAAYEQYF.

This sequence joins TRBV9 and TRBJ1-2; D unclear. V was clipped by 0 bases and J by 4 bases, with 13 bases between them. This CDR3 comprises 15 residues. CDR1 and CDR2 from the germline V gene are SGDLS and YYNGEE. CDR3 residues: CASSVDSSLTYGYTF. The DNA for the CDR3 is TGTGCCAGCAGCGTAGACAGTTCACTAACCTATGGCTACACCTTC.

The rearrangement links TRBV4-2 to TRBJ2-3, with a weak D call TRBD2 (5 bases). The ends were cut back, 2 bases at V and 6 bases at J, with 9 bases in the middle. The CDR3 loop spans 13 amino acids. CDR1 LGHNA and CDR2 YNFKEQ come from the germline V gene. This chain's CDR3 is CASSQLGGDTQYF. The CDR3 DNA reads TGTGCCAGCAGCCAACTCGGCGGGGATACGCAGTATTTT.

This clone was detected a few times. CDR3 loop: CATGFLRDTQYF. The CDR3 DNA reads as TGTGCCACCGGGTTTCTGAGAGATACGCAGTATTTT. The V call is TRBV7-9, the J call TRBJ2-3, with unresolved D. The CDR3 loop spans 12 amino acids. Germline CDR1 SEHNR, CDR2 FQNEAQ (reference sequence). V was pared by 10 bases and J by 5 bases, with 13 bases between.

The chain has TRBV5-1 and TRBJ2-7; D perhaps matches TRBD1 (6 bases). Trimming shortened V by 5 bases and J by 6 bases, and 15 bases separated the two germline ends. The V gene's germline CDR1 is SGHRS and CDR2 YFSETQ. The CDR3 length is 13 residues. The DNA for the CDR3 is TGCGCCAGCAGACAAGGTACAGGGTCCGAGCAGTACTTC. This gives the protein CASRQGTGSEQYF.

The chain links TRBV5-6 to TRBJ2-7, with D perhaps being TRBD1 or TRBD2 (5 bases each). Germline CDR1 SGHDT, CDR2 YYEEEE. V was clipped by 4 bases and J by 6 bases, with 11 bases between them. The CDR3 covers 12 residues. As DNA, the CDR3 is TGTGCCAGCAGCGGGACCGGGGTCGAGCAGTACTTC. Translated: CASSGTGVEQYF.

V and J are TRBV2 and TRBJ1-2; 8 bases map to TRBD1. Germline CDR1 is SNHLY and CDR2 is FYNNEI. This CDR3 has 12 amino acids. Losses at the gene ends were 8 bases for V and 4 bases for J; bases not matched to a gene: 3. The CDR3, as DNA: TGTGCCAGCCGGGACAGGTCCTATGGCTACACCTTC. Encoded protein: CASRDRSYGYTF.

The V and J genes are TRBV7-2 and TRBJ2-3; 9 bases align to TRBD1. This CDR3 region has 14 residues. Germline loops: CDR1 SGHTA, CDR2 FQGNSA. V gave up 5 bases and J gave up 4 bases; unmatched junction bases: 4. Here the CDR3 DNA reads TGTGCCAGCAGCGTGGGACAGGGCGCAGATACGCAGTATTTT. It yields the protein CASSVGQGADTQYF.

The chain employs TRBV4-3 and TRBJ2-7, with a weak D call TRBD2 (5 bases). Looked up from germline, CDR1 is LGHNA and CDR2 is YSLEER. V was cut by 0 bases and J by 2 bases, with 8 bases left in between. The CDR3 has 14 amino acids. CDR3: CASSQDREPYEQYF. In DNA form, the CDR3 reads TGCGCCAGCAGCCAAGATAGGGAGCCCTACGAGCAGTACTTC.

This sequence joins TRBV7-2 and TRBJ1-6; TRBD1 matches at 8 bases. J was trimmed by 2 bases and V by 4 bases; bases with no gene match: 4. The CDR3 is 16 residues long. The germline V gene encodes CDR1 SGHTA and CDR2 FQGNSA. CDR3 protein: CASSSTTGAYNSPLHF. In nucleotides, the CDR3 is TGTGCCAGCAGCTCCACGACAGGGGCCTATAATTCACCCCTCCACTTT.

This chain uses TRBV2 with TRBJ1-1, with 7 bases that match TRBD1. Germline V gene lookup returns CDR1 SNHLY and CDR2 FYNNEI. The CDR3 contains 14 residues. V gave up 7 bases and J gave up 3 bases; unmatched junction bases: 8. The CDR3 DNA is TGTGCCAGCATCACGGAGGGGGCAGACACTGAAGCTTTCTTT. This codes for CASITEGADTEAFF.

The chain uses TRBV9 and TRBJ2-1, with D unclear. The length of the CDR3 is 15 residues. From germline, CDR1 is SGDLS and CDR2 YYNGEE. Trimming shortened V by 2 bases and J by 2 bases, and 11 bases separated the two germline ends. This CDR3 is CASSVDPGAYNEQFF. CDR3 nucleotide sequence: TGTGCCAGCAGCGTGGATCCGGGCGCCTACAATGAGCAGTTCTTC.

The chain recombines TRBV5-4 with TRBJ1-1; tentatively, D is TRBD1 (6 bases). Looked up from germline, CDR1 is SGHNT and CDR2 is YYREEE (reference sequence). V was shortened by 4 bases and J by 2 bases, with 15 bases between the two germline ends. The length of the CDR3 is 15 residues. CDR3 nucleotides: TGTGCCAGCAGCGCTGGACAGTTTAGTAACACTGAAGCTTTCTTT. Protein sequence: CASSAGQFSNTEAFF.

The chain is built from TRBV11-1 and TRBJ1-4; 8 positions match TRBD1. Germline V gives CDR1 SGHAT, CDR2 FQDESV (reference sequence). The CDR3 contains 15 residues. V was clipped by 4 bases and J by 6 bases; unmatched bases: 7. The CDR3 region has the DNA TGTGCCAGCAGCTCCGGACAGGGTGTTCATGAAAAACTGTTTTTT. It translates to CASSSGQGVHEKLFF.

This clone was seen once. The chain recombines TRBV7-3 with TRBJ1-6; weak D call: TRBD1 (5 bases). V shed 0 bases and J shed 9 bases, with 9 bases lying between them. This CDR3 comprises 14 residues. The V gene's germline CDR1 is SGHTA and CDR2 FQGTGA. DNA of the CDR3: TGTGCCAGCAGCTTAACGGGGCAGGGTTCACCCCTCCACTTT. This gives the protein CASSLTGQGSPLHF.

V usage is TRBV21-1 and J usage is TRBJ1-4; the table's D call of TRBD1 was not tested on the DNA. TRBV21-1 is designated a pseudogene. This CDR3 is 20 amino acids long. CDR3 in amino acids: CASSSRPGQGVSRANEKLFF. The CDR3 nucleotides read TGTGCCAGCAGCTCCCGGCCGGGACAGGGGGTTTCCAGGGCTAATGAAAAACTGTTTTTT.

The rearrangement links TRBV27 to TRBJ2-1; tentatively, D is TRBD1 (6 bases). This CDR3 has 14 residues. Germline-derived CDR1 and CDR2 are MNHEY and SMNVEV (reference sequence). Trimming pared 5 bases from V and 6 bases from J, leaving 14 bases between. The CDR3 here is CASSHSRGGNEQFF. The CDR3 nucleotides read TGTGCCAGCAGTCACTCGAGAGGGGGCAATGAGCAGTTCTTC.

The count of this clone is one. This chain joins TRBV19 and TRBJ1-1; D unclear. The CDR3 is made up of 13 amino acids. Germline values: CDR1 LNHDA, CDR2 SQIVND (reference sequence). Between the trimmed V and J ends, which lost 3 bases and 1 base, there was a span of 6 bases. CDR3 loop: CASSITANTEAFF. The CDR3 bases are TGTGCCAGTAGTATCACAGCGAACACTGAAGCTTTCTTT.